The 26 T cell receptor beta chains below all came from one sample that was sequenced in a study of blood T cell repertoires in COVID-19. Libraries were prepared by immunoSEQ multiplex PCR; TCRdb keeps only in-frame clonotypes and omits some of them. The table records about 310,000 clones, roughly nine tenths of them present only once. What was sequenced was PBMCs or T cells enriched from blood (not recorded which). Receptors originate from a man aged 55 to 70 who had recovered from COVID-19.

The chain uses TRBV4-2 and TRBJ2-7; 11 positions agree with TRBD2. The J segment lost 2 bases and the V segment lost 3 bases, leaving 18 bases of the junction unmatched. The V gene's germline CDR1 is LGHNA and CDR2 YNFKEQ. CDR3 length: 20 residues. The CDR3 spells CASSHESVTSGRWGTYEQYF. CDR3 DNA sequence: TGTGCCAGCAGCCACGAGTCTGTCACTAGCGGGAGATGGGGGACCTACGAGCAGTACTTC.

CDR3 nucleotide sequence: TGTGCCAGCAGCGTAATGACTCCGGAGCAGTTCTTC. The encoded protein is CASSVMTPEQFF. The rearrangement uses TRBV2 and TRBJ2-1; no clear D gene. Trimming pared 6 bases from V and 10 bases from J, leaving 13 bases between. CDR1 and CDR2 (germline): SNHLY, FYNNEI. The length of the CDR3 is 12 residues.

V usage is TRBV28 and J usage is TRBJ1-1; maybe TRBD1 (5 bases). CDR1 and CDR2 from the germline V gene are MDHEN and SYDVKM. Trimming took off 1 base at V and 11 bases at J, with 17 bases between the two ends. The CDR3 runs to 14 residues. In DNA, the CDR3 is TGTGCCAGCAGTTTATCTGTCCCAGGGATTGGGGCTTTCTTT. It yields the protein CASSLSVPGIGAFF.

This rearrangement joins TRBV28 to TRBJ2-4, with D perhaps TRBD2 (6 bases). CDR1 and CDR2 from the germline V gene are MDHEN and SYDVKM. Between the trimmed V and J ends, which lost 3 bases and 7 bases, there was a span of 13 bases. CDR3 length: 14 amino acids. DNA of the CDR3: TGTGCCAGCAGTTTCCCCGGGGGTACCAACATTCAGTACTTC. Its protein is CASSFPGGTNIQYF.

A few counts support this clone. The CDR3 DNA follows: TGTGCCAGCAGTCCCCGACAGGAGAATAGTCAGCCCCAGCATTTT. This sequence encodes CASSPRQENSQPQHF. The chain joins TRBV28 to TRBJ1-5, with a tentative D call TRBD1 (6 bases). This CDR3 spans 15 amino acids. Germline CDR1 MDHEN, CDR2 SYDVKM. V was pared by 5 bases and J by 6 bases, with 17 bases between. Full variable domain (outside the CDR3, taken from reference TRBV28 and TRBJ1-5): DVKVTQSSRYLVKRTGEKVFLECVQDMDHENMFWYRQDPGLGLRLIYFSYDVKMKEKGDIPEGYSVSREKKERFSLILESASTNQTSMYLCASSPRQENSQPQHFGDGTRLSIL.

V and J are TRBV5-1 and TRBJ2-7, with D perhaps TRBD2 (6 bases). This CDR3 has 15 amino acids. CDR1 is SGHRS and CDR2 is YFSETQ in the germline V gene. V lost 4 bases to trimming and J lost 7 bases, with 21 bases between them. The CDR3, as DNA: TGCGCCAGCAGCCGCCTGGAACTAGCCCCAGTGGAGCAGTACTTC. It specifies CASSRLELAPVEQYF.

The V gene is TRBV18, the J gene TRBJ2-7; D possibly corresponds to TRBD1 (5 bases). From germline, CDR1 is KGHSH and CDR2 LQKENI. Trimming left V 0 bases short and J 2 bases short, with 14 bases between. The CDR3 has 16 amino acids. The CDR3 nucleotides are TGTGCCAGCTCACCACCGTTAACAGGCGCCCCCTACGAGCAGTACTTC. Amino acid sequence: CASSPPLTGAPYEQYF.

The rearrangement links TRBV30 to TRBJ1-3; TRBD1 agrees at 7 bases. V was pared by 4 bases and J by 0 bases, with 6 bases of the junction left unmatched. Germline V lookup: CDR1 GTSNPN, CDR2 SVGIG (reference sequence). The CDR3 has 15 amino acids. CDR3 bases: TGTGCCTGGATCCGGGGACAGCCCTCTGGAAACACCATATATTTT. As protein: CAWIRGQPSGNTIYF. The variable domain in full, with the rest retrieved from reference TRBV30 and TRBJ1-3, is SQTIHQWPATLVQPVGSPLSLECTVEGTSNPNLYWYRQAAGRGLQLLFYSVGIGQISSEVPQNLSASRPQDRQFILSSKKLLLSDSGFYLCAWIRGQPSGNTIYFGEGSWLTVV.

This clone was detected only once. The chain carries TRBV29-1 and TRBJ1-5; possible D gene TRBD1, 5 bases. Trimming removed 6 bases at V and 6 bases at J, with 12 bases between. The CDR3 runs to 12 residues. The germline gives CDR1 SQVTM, CDR2 ANQGSEA. The CDR3: CSVGRGGQPQHF. As DNA, the CDR3 is TGCAGCGTGGGTCGGGGGGGTCAGCCCCAGCATTTT.

The chain's CDR3 is CASSQAQGTNEKLFF. The CDR3 DNA sequence: TGCGCCAGCAGCCAAGCCCAGGGGACCAATGAAAAACTGTTTTTT. This chain links TRBV4-1 with TRBJ1-4, with a weak D call TRBD1 (6 bases). The CDR3 runs 15 residues. Deletions cut 1 base from V and 5 bases from J, with 11 bases between. The germline gives CDR1 MGHRA, CDR2 YSYEKL.

The count of this clone is one. This rearrangement joins TRBV24-1 to TRBJ1-2; D gene unclear. The CDR3 loop spans 16 amino acids. V lost 0 bases to trimming and J lost 4 bases, with 14 bases between them. The germline V gene has CDR1 KGHDR and CDR2 SFDVKD. CDR3 in amino acids: CATSDLRIEGVYGYTF. CDR3 nucleotide sequence: TGTGCCACCAGTGATTTGAGGATCGAGGGTGTCTATGGCTACACCTTC.

V and J are TRBV10-3 and TRBJ1-2; 7 bases are a match to TRBD1. There are 13 residues in the CDR3. Germline V gene data show CDR1 as ENHRY and CDR2 as SYGVKD. Trimming took 7 bases from V and 3 from J; bases not matched to a gene: 5. The CDR3 spells CAIKPQGHYGYTF. The CDR3 DNA reads TGTGCCATCAAACCACAGGGGCACTATGGCTACACCTTC.

The rearrangement joins TRBV28 to TRBJ2-1; 8 nucleotides agree with TRBD2. In germline, CDR1 is MDHEN, CDR2 SYDVKM. The junction had 3 bases not matched to a gene; V was cut back by 5 bases and J by 0 bases. The CDR3 loop spans 15 amino acids. DNA for the CDR3: TGTGCCAGCAGTCCAACTAGCGGCTCCTACAATGAGCAGTTCTTC. Its translation is CASSPTSGSYNEQFF.

The chain uses TRBV10-2 and TRBJ2-1; tentatively, D is TRBD1 (6 bases). The length of the CDR3 is 12 residues. CDR1 and CDR2 (germline): WSHSY, SAAADI. V gave up 5 bases and J gave up 9 bases, with 11 bases separating them. CDR3: CASSFQGTEQFF. DNA for the CDR3: TGCGCCAGCAGTTTTCAGGGGACTGAGCAGTTCTTC.

This clone was counted between two and nine times. This rearrangement joins TRBV9 to TRBJ2-3; 7 bases fit TRBD1. This CDR3 region has 15 residues. Germline assignment: CDR1 SGDLS and CDR2 YYNGEE. The V and J ends lost 0 bases and 1 base, in that order; junction bases with no gene match: 2. The CDR3 loop is CASSVGQGGTDTQYF. Here the CDR3 DNA reads TGTGCCAGCAGCGTAGGACAGGGAGGCACAGATACGCAGTATTTT.

The chain uses TRBV5-1 and TRBJ2-5, with 8 bases lining up with TRBD1. V gave up 1 base and J gave up 5 bases; unmatched junction bases: 4. This CDR3 has 14 amino acids. Per the germline V gene, CDR1 is SGHRS and CDR2 is YFSETQ. Here the CDR3 DNA reads TGCGCCAGCAGCTTGAGGGACAGGCAGGAGACCCAGTACTTC. Translated: CASSLRDRQETQYF.

The CDR3: CASSILLAGGFNEQFF. In DNA form, the CDR3 reads TGTGCCAGTAGTATCCTACTAGCGGGAGGATTTAATGAGCAGTTCTTC. The chain couples TRBV19 to TRBJ2-1; 12 nucleotides agree with TRBD2. CDR1 is LNHDA and CDR2 is SQIVND in the germline V gene (reference sequence). The V gene end was trimmed by 3 bases and the J gene end by 7 bases; junction bases not matched to a gene: 7. This CDR3 region has 16 residues.

The gene calls are TRBV3-1 (or the pseudogene TRBV3-2) and TRBJ1-1; D gene unclear. Trimming shortened V by 4 bases and J by 3 bases, and 9 bases separated the two germline ends. The CDR3 spans 13 residues. From germline, CDR1 is LGHDT and CDR2 YNNKEL (reference sequence). Here the CDR3 reads CASSPLRYTEAFF. In DNA form, the CDR3 reads TGTGCCAGCAGCCCCCTCCGGTACACTGAAGCTTTCTTT.

The chain has TRBV20-1 and TRBJ2-2; a weak D match, TRBD1 (7 bases). Between the trimmed V and J ends, which lost 3 bases and 5 bases, there was a span of 13 bases. Germline-derived CDR1 and CDR2 are DFQATT and SNEGSKA (reference sequence). This CDR3 contains 14 residues. The chain's CDR3 is CSASRRGRTGELFF. CDR3 DNA sequence: TGCAGTGCTAGTAGGAGGGGGCGGACCGGGGAGCTGTTTTTT.

This rearrangement joins TRBV4-1 to TRBJ2-1; 7 positions match TRBD2. Trimming at V came to 4 bases and at J to 2 bases, leaving 8 bases not matched to a gene. The CDR3 has 16 residues. Germline V lookup: CDR1 MGHRA, CDR2 YSYEKL. DNA of the CDR3: TGCGCCAGCAGCCTTGGACTAGAACAGCCCTACAATGAGCAGTTCTTC. Protein product: CASSLGLEQPYNEQFF.

CDR3 in amino acids: CASSLRQGSGGYTF. CDR3 coding DNA: TGTGCCAGCAGCCTTCGACAGGGGTCGGGTGGCTACACCTTC. The chain recombines TRBV5-5 with TRBJ1-2, with 8 bases aligning to TRBD1. Looked up from germline, CDR1 is SGHKS and CDR2 is YYEKEE (reference sequence). V was clipped by 4 bases and J by 7 bases; unmatched bases: 9. CDR3 length: 14 amino acids. The variable domain in full, with the rest retrieved from reference TRBV5-5 and TRBJ1-2, is DAGVTQSPTHLIKTRGQQVTLRCSPISGHKSVSWYQQVLGQGPQFIFQYYEKEERGRGNFPDRFSARQFPNYSSELNVNALLLGDSALYLCASSLRQGSGGYTFGSGTRLTVV.

The rearrangement uses TRBV7-9 and TRBJ2-7, with D maybe TRBD1 (6 bases). V was cut by 1 base and J by 4 bases, with 23 bases left in between. Germline loops: CDR1 SEHNR, CDR2 FQNEAQ (reference sequence). The CDR3 runs to 18 residues. CDR3 sequence reads: CASSLEYGLQGPRYEQYF. DNA of the CDR3: TGTGCCAGCAGCTTAGAATATGGGCTTCAGGGGCCAAGGTACGAGCAGTACTTC. The complete variable domain, with remaining parts taken from reference TRBV7-9 and TRBJ2-7, reads DTGVSQNPRHKITKRGQNVTFRCDPISEHNRLYWYRQTLGQGPEFLTYFQNEAQLEKSRLLSDRFSAERPKGSFSTLEIQRTEQGDSAMYLCASSLEYGLQGPRYEQYFGPGTRLTVT.

As DNA, the CDR3 is TGTGCCAGCAGCTTTGGGACTATCGCCTACGAGCAGTACTTC. Amino acid sequence: CASSFGTIAYEQYF. The genes are TRBV5-6 and TRBJ2-7; 7 bases agree with TRBD2. Germline CDR1 reads SGHDT; CDR2 reads YYEEEE. J lost 2 bases, V lost 2 bases, and 4 bases had no gene match. The CDR3 covers 14 residues.

This sequence joins TRBV19 and TRBJ2-7; 8 bases map to TRBD1. Germline V gene lookup returns CDR1 LNHDA and CDR2 SQIVND (reference sequence). The J segment lost 2 bases and the V segment lost 3 bases, leaving 6 bases of the junction unmatched. The CDR3 covers 15 residues. CDR3 nucleotide sequence: TGTGCCAGTAGTATGACCGGACAGGGCCCCTACGAGCAGTACTTC. Translation: CASSMTGQGPYEQYF.

The chain uses TRBV7-2 and TRBJ2-7; 7 bases are a match to TRBD2. Germline CDR1 SGHTA, CDR2 FQGNSA. This CDR3 is 16 amino acids long. After removal of 7 bases from V and 3 bases from J, the junction contained 15 bases not matched to a gene. The CDR3 protein is CASTSGYREVGYEQYF. Here the CDR3 DNA reads TGTGCCAGCACTAGCGGTTATCGGGAGGTCGGCTACGAGCAGTACTTC.

The J gene is TRBJ1-5, the V gene TRBV5-1; D call uncertain. V was trimmed by 4 bases and J by 0 bases, leaving 11 bases between them. CDR1 is SGHRS and CDR2 is YFSETQ in the germline V gene. The CDR3 spans 15 residues. CDR3 sequence: CASSPGVVSNQPQHF. The CDR3 nucleotides are TGCGCCAGCAGCCCCGGGGTGGTTAGCAATCAGCCCCAGCATTTT. Together with reference TRBV5-1 and TRBJ1-5, the CDR3 gives the full variable domain: KAGVTQTPRYLIKTRGQQVTLSCSPISGHRSVSWYQQTPGQGLQFLFEYFSETQRNKGNFPGRFSGRQFSNSRSEMNVSTLELGDSALYLCASSPGVVSNQPQHFGDGTRLSIL.